Sequencing of this T cell receptor beta chain was carried out in a study of T-cell reconstitution after alpha-beta-depleted transplantation in children. Study conclusions and caveats: Roughly two months post-transplant, alpha-beta T cells reportedly originated from several hundred graft clones that had expanded. A year post-transplant, T-cell counts and diversity derived mostly from newly produced T cells. Where some patients showed high TCRbeta diversity at day 60, it came from recipient T cells and thymic progenitors that had survived.

This clonotype came up many times. What it binds is not known. Molecular barcoding with unique molecular identifiers was used for the TCRbeta library. TCRdb ran MiXCR on the PCR reads and lists one entry per CDR3 protein. The repertoire consists of fewer than 700,000 distinct CDR3 sequences, with over 10% occurring once and the leading ten covering 2.2%. V lost 4 bases and J lost 4, with 9 bases in between. This CDR3 comprises 12 residues. Germline V gene data show CDR1 as DFQATT and CDR2 as SNEGSKA (reference sequence). V usage is TRBV20-1 and J usage is TRBJ2-3; D is uncertain. This sample comprised PBMCs, mostly from graft donor cells, obtained 360 days after TCRalphabeta/CD19-depleted stem cell transplant. The clonotype comes from a male patient younger than 18 who had a stem cell transplant for acute myeloid leukemia, so the T cells may come from the graft donor. The CDR3 DNA reads as TGCAGTGCTATGGGTCTCCCAGATACGCAGTATTTT. Protein: CSAMGLPDTQYF.